This T cell receptor (beta chain) was observed in a study of CD39 and CD103 CD8 tumor-infiltrating T cells (dated by TCRdb to about 2018). Study-wide context: The repertoire comparisons shown came from four patients: one with an HPV-positive HNSCC, one with an HPV-negative HNSCC, one with ovarian cancer and one with melanoma. Deep sequencing of TCRbeta CDR3 was used to compare the repertoires of CD8 TIL subsets, defined by CD103 and CD39, against those of peripheral memory CD8 T cells. What the authors observed across the whole study: DP TIL clonotypes were rarely found in blood or uninvolved lymph node, whereas DN TIL clonotypes largely overlapped peripheral memory CD8 repertoires. DP CD8 TILs appeared to be more oligoclonal than DN and SP CD8 TILs and blood memory CD8 T cells, with roughly 56-86% covered by the top 30 clonotypes.

For each subset, between about 8,500 and 110,000 sorted cells were used for genomic DNA extraction with the DNeasy Blood and Tissue Kit. The TCRbeta V-J or V-D-J regions were sequenced and mapped through the immunoSEQ service, and coverage above 10x per sample was achieved. Turning to the authors' computational methods: The analysis included only productive rearrangements exported from the immunoSEQ Analyzer platform, and clonality was assessed using the 500 most abundant clones. The Morisita-Horn similarity index and the Jaccard index were used to quantify repertoire overlap between populations. Morisita-Horn similarity between CD8 T-cell subset TCR repertoires was measured in roughly six cancer patients. In its TCRdb copy, this immuneACCESS table keeps in-frame sequences only and misses some clones. Where compared with another copy, unresolved V genes explain less than half of these, and the others have no known cause. V, J and clone size reflect that table, while D and trimming were determined from the DNA. The sample records just under 3,000 clones, 80% to 90% of which are singletons. The ten largest clones capture 20% to 25% of the sample.

Regarding this clone: The clone's antigen remains unknown. The sample holds no much larger clone one base away, and base qualities are not on file.

Patients were not receiving therapy at sample collection, though earlier treatments ranged from chemotherapy, radiotherapy, surgery and immunotherapy to none. After thawing, cells went through T lymphocyte enrichment using a negative-selection kit, with EpCAM beads added for tumor-infiltrating lymphocytes. For the CD8 TIL subsets, CD3+CD4-CD8+CD45RA- cells were FACS-sorted and divided into DN, SP and DP based on their expression of CD39 and CD103. Tumor specimens were cut into small pieces, digested for 1 h with hyaluronidase, collagenase and DNase, then filtered, enriched over Ficoll and cryopreserved. On a FACSAria II, each population was sorted to approximately 99% purity, and the resulting cell pellets were frozen for TCR sequencing with no culture step. Counted from cysteine to phenylalanine, this CDR3 has 15 amino acids. This entry keeps only the CDR3 DNA: 45 bases, framed from base 1. V is shortened by 0 bases, J by 6 bases, and the region joining them spans 17 bases. The germline V gene (reference sequence) sets CDR1 to GTSNPN and CDR2 to SVGIG.

Input material: CD39- CD103- CD8+ T cells sorted from the tumor. Read against the paper, the sample's cell subset or site label means: CD103-CD39- double-negative CD45RA- CD8 T cells. The chain is encoded by TRBV30 joined to TRBJ1-1; the D gene is possibly TRBD1, with 5 bases matching. The TCR comes from a human donor with head and neck squamous cell carcinoma. The CDR3 amino acid sequence is: CAWSVPTEGQAEAFF. The sequenced DNA is TGTGCCTGGAGTGTGCCGACAGAAGGGCAGGCTGAAGCTTTCTTT. The CDR3, completed at both ends by the reference TRBV30 and TRBJ1-1 genes, gives the full variable domain SQTIHQWPATLVQPVGSPLSLECTVEGTSNPNLYWYRQAAGRGLQLLFYSVGIGQISSEVPQNLSASRPQDRQFILSSKKLLLSDSGFYLCAWSVPTEGQAEAFFGQGTRLTVV.